This T cell receptor (beta chain) was retrieved from a study of T cells expressing NK-cell markers. In the study overall: Each TCR beta repertoire originated in sorted T cells that were CD3+CD56+NKG2C+, CD3+CD56+NKG2C- or CD3+CD56-NKG2C+. Seven of the eight sequenced donors were classified as HCMV-seropositive, and one was classified as seronegative. The study's findings and limits: For four donors, these clonotypes were likewise the leading ones in the CD3+CD56-NKG2C+ fraction.

TCRdb re-called the 5' RACE reads and shows each CDR3 protein once, DNA omitted. Its clone listing holds about 5,000 distinct CDR3 sequences. This CDR3 has 16 amino acids. Germline values: CDR1 LGHNA, CDR2 YNFKEQ. Points on this clonotype: What it binds is unknown.

The sequenced sample was blood T cells: a sorted CD56 or NKG2C T cell subset, CD4+ or CD8+ T cells, or bulk PBMC T cells (not recorded which). The origin of this receptor is a man younger than 35 in good health. The chain recombines TRBV4-2 with TRBJ2-1. The CDR3 region is CASSQDGGTAYNEQFF.